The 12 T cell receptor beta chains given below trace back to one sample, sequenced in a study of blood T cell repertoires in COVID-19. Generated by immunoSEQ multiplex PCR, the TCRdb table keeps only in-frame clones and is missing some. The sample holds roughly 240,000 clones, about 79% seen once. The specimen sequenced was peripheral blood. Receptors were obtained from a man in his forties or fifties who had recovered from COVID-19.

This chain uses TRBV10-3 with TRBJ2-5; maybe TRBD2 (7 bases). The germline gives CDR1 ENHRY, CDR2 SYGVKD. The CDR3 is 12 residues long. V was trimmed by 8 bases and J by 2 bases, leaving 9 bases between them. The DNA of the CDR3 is TGTGCCATCGCGGGGGCACAAGAGACCCAGTACTTC. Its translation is CAIAGAQETQYF.

CDR3: CAIRDSNEKLFF. The DNA for the CDR3 is TGCGCCATCCGGGACTCTAATGAAAAACTGTTTTTT. The gene calls are TRBV5-1 and TRBJ1-4; weak D call: TRBD1 (5 bases). The CDR3 contains 12 residues. The germline V gene encodes CDR1 SGHRS and CDR2 YFSETQ. The V and J ends lost 9 bases and 3 bases respectively, with 9 bases between them. The full variable domain, with the rest looked up from reference TRBV5-1 and TRBJ1-4, is KAGVTQTPRYLIKTRGQQVTLSCSPISGHRSVSWYQQTPGQGLQFLFEYFSETQRNKGNFPGRFSGRQFSNSRSEMNVSTLELGDSALYLCAIRDSNEKLFFGSGTQLSVL.

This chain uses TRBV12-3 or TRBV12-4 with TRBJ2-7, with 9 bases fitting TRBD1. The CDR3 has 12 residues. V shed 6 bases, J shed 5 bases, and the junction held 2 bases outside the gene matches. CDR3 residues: CASSRDRDEQYF. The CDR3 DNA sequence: TGTGCCAGCAGCCGGGACAGGGACGAGCAGTACTTC.

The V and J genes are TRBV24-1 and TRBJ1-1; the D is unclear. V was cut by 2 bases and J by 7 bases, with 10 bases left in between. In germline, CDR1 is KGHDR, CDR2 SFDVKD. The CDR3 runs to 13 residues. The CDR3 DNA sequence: TGTGCCACCAGTGATTCGCCCACCGGTGAAGCTTTCTTT. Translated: CATSDSPTGEAFF.

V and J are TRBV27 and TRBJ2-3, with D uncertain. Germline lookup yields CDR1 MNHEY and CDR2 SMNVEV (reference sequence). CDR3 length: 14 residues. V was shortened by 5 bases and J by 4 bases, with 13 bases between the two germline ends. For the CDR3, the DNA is TGTGCCAGCAGTATCCCCCGACTTTCAGATACGCAGTATTTT. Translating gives CASSIPRLSDTQYF.

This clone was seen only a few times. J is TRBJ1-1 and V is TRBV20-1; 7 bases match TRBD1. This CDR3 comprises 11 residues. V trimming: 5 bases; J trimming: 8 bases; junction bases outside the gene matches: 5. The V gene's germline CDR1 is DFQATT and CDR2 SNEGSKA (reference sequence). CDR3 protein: CSAQDRYEAFF. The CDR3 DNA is TGCAGTGCTCAGGACAGGTACGAAGCTTTCTTT.

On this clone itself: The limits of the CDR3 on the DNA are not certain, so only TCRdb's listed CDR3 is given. CDR3 in amino acids: CASSFDFRGTDTQYF. The chain employs TRBV11-2 and TRBJ2-3; TRBD2 reflects the table's D call only, with no check against the DNA. The CDR3 length is 15 residues, termini included. Germline V gene sequence: CDR1 SGHAT, CDR2 FQNNGV.

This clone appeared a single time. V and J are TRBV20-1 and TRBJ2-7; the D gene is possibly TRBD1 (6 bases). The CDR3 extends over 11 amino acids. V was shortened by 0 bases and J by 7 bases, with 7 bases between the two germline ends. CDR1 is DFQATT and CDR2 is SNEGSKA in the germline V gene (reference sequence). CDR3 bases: TGCAGTGCTAGAGATAGGGGGGAGCAGTACTTC. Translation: CSARDRGEQYF.

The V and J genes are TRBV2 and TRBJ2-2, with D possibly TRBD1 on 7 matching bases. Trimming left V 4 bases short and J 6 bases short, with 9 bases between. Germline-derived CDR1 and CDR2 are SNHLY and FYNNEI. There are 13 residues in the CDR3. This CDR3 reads CASSGRGAGELFF. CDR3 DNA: TGTGCCAGCAGTGGCAGGGGGGCCGGGGAGCTGTTTTTT.

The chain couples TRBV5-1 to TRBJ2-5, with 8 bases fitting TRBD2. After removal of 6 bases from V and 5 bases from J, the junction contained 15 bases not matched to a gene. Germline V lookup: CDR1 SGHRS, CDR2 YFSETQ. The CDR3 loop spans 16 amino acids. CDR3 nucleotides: TGCGCCAGCACCAGAACGGCTAGCGGGTCGGGGGAGACCCAGTACTTC. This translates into CASTRTASGSGETQYF.

CDR3 coding DNA: TGTGCCAGCAGCTTAGAGGGACAGGGGGCCTACGAGCAGTACTTC. It yields the protein CASSLEGQGAYEQYF. This chain joins TRBV11-3 and TRBJ2-7; 11 positions match TRBD1. The CDR3 consists of 15 residues. The trim removed 0 bases at V and 2 bases at J, leaving 0 bases unmatched. Germline V gene lookup returns CDR1 SGHNT and CDR2 YENEEA. The full variable domain, with the rest looked up from reference TRBV11-3 and TRBJ2-7, is EAGVVQSPRYKIIEKKQPVAFWCNPISGHNTLYWYLQNLGQGPELLIRYENEEAVDDSQLPKDRFSAERLKGVDSTLKIQPAELGDSAVYLCASSLEGQGAYEQYFGPGTRLTVT.

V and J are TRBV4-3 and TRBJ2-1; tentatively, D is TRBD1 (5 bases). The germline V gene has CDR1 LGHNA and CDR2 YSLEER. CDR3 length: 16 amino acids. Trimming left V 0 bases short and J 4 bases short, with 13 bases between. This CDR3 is CASSQDGRTSYNEQFF. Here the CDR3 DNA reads TGCGCCAGCAGCCAAGACGGCCGGACATCGTACAATGAGCAGTTCTTC.